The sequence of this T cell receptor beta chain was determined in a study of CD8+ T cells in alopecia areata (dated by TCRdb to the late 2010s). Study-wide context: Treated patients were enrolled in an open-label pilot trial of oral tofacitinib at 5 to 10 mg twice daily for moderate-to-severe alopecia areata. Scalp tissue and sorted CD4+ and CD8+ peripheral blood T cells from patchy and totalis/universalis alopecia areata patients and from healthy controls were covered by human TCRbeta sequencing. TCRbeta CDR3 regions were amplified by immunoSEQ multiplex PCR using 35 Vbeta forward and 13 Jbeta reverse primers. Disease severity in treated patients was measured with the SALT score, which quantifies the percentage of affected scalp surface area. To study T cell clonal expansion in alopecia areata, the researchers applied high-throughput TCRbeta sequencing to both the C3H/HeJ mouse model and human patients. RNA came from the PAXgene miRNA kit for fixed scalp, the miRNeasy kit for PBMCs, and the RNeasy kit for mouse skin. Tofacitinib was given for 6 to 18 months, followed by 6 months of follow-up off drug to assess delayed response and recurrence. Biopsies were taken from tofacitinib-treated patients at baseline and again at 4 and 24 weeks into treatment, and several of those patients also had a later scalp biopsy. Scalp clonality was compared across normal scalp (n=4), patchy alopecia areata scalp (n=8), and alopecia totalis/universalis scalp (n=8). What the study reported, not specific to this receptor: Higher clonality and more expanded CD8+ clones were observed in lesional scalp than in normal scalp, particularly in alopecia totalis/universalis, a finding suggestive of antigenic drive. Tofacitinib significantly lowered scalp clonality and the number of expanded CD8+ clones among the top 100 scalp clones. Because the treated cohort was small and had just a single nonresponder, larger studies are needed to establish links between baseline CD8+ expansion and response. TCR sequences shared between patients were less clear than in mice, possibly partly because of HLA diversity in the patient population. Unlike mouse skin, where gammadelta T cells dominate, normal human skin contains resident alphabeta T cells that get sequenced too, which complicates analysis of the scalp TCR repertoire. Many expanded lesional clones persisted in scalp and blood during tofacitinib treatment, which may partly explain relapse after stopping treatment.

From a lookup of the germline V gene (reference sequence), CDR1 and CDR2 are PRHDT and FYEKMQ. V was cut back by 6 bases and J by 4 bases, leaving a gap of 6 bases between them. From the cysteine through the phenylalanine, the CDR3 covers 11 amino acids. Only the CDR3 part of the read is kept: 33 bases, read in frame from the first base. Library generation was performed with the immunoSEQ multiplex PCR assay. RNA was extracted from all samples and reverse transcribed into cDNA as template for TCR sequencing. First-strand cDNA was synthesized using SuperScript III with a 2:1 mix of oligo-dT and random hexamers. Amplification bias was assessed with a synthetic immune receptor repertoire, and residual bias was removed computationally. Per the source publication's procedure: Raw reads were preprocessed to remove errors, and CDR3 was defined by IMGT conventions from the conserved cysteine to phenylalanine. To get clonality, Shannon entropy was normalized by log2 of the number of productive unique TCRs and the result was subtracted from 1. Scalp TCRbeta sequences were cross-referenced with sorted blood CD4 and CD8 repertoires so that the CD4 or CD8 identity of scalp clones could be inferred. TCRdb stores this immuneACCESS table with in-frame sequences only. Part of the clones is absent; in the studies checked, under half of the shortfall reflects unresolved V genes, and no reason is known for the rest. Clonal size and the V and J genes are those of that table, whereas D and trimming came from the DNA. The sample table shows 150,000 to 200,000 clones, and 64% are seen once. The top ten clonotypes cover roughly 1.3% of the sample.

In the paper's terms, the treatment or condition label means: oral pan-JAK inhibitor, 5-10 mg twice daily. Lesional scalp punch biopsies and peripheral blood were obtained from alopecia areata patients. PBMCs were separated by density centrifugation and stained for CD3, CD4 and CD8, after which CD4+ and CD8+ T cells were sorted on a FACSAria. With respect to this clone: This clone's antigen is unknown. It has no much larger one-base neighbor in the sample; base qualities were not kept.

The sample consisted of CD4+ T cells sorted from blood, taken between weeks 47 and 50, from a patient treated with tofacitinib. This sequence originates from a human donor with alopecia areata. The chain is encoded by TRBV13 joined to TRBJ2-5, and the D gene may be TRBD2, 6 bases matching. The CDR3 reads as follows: CASREGETQYF. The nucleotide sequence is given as TGTGCCAGCAGGGAGGGAGAGACCCAGTACTTC.